Listed below are T cell receptor beta chains from one sample, sequenced in a study of regulatory T cells in long-lasting Graves disease. Each CDR3 protein gets one entry after TCRdb re-called the multiplex PCR reads with MiXCR. This table has approximately 470,000 distinct CDR3 sequences, around 15% appearing once. The data were also submitted as part of a second study, on T cells in Graves' hyperthyroidism and ophthalmopathy.

The sample was peripheral blood mononuclear cells (PBMCs), taken at new diagnosis, from a patient treated with antithyroid drugs. The source of these receptors is a man aged 40-49 years with Graves disease. Each CDR3 is given with its conserved first and last residue. A D gene is named only where the DNA matches it firmly. Clone size is given for some rows only: seen once, a few or many times, or a class if the clone is expanded.

cdr3_nt	cdr3_aa	v_call	j_call	d_call	cdr3_length	clone_size
TGTGCCAGCAGCCCCCCGGGGCTCGCTCTCTCCTACGAGCAGTACTTC	CASSPPGLALSYEQYF	TRBV25-1	TRBJ2-7	NA	16	NA
TGCGCCAGCATCGGGCTAGCGGGAGGTCCCCACGAGCAGTACTTC	CASIGLAGGPHEQYF	TRBV10-2	TRBJ2-7	TRBD2	15	NA
TGTGCTAGTGGTTTGGTACCGGGCATCCAAGAGACCCAGTACTTC	CASGLVPGIQETQYF	TRBV12-5	TRBJ2-5	NA	15	few
TGTGCCAGCAGCCCTCAGATGGGGGCCGGTAAGAATGAGCAGTTCTTC	CASSPQMGAGKNEQFF	TRBV6-2/TRBV6-3	TRBJ2-1	NA	16	many
TGTGCCATCAGTGCGACAGGGGGAAGCAATCAGCCCCAGCATTTT	CAISATGGSNQPQHF	TRBV10-3	TRBJ1-5	TRBD1	15	NA
TGTGCCAGCAGTTTTAGAGGGGACTATGGCTACACCTTC	CASSFRGDYGYTF	TRBV12-3/TRBV12-4	TRBJ1-2	NA	13	many
TGTGCCAGCAGACCCCGGACTAGCGGGAGGGGCAACAATGAGCAGTTCTTC	CASRPRTSGRGNNEQFF	TRBV7-9	TRBJ2-1	TRBD2	17	NA
TGTGCCAGTAGGCCCCGACAGGGGCCCGGGGAGCTGTTTTTT	CASRPRQGPGELFF	TRBV19	TRBJ2-2	TRBD1	14	many
TGTGCCAGCAGGTCTCTTGGAACTGGAAATGAAAAACTGTTTTTT	CASRSLGTGNEKLFF	TRBV2	TRBJ1-4	NA	15	many
TGTGCCAGCAGCTTTGGACAGCTCACTGAAGCTTTCTTT	CASSFGQLTEAFF	TRBV13	TRBJ1-1	NA	13	many
TGTGCCAGCAGCTCTTGGACTAGAATGAAAGAGACCCAGTACTTC	CASSSWTRMKETQYF	TRBV7-2	TRBJ2-5	TRBD2	15	many
TGCGCCAGCAGCTCGATCGCGGGGGGTATAGGGGAGACCCAGTACTTC	CASSSIAGGIGETQYF	TRBV5-1	TRBJ2-5	TRBD2	16	NA
TGCAGTGCTAGGGGGCCGTTTTCCTACAATGAGCAGTTCTTC	CSARGPFSYNEQFF	TRBV20-1	TRBJ2-1	NA	14	few
TGTGCCAGCAGTTACTCCTCAGGGCCGAACACTGAAGCTTTCTTT	CASSYSSGPNTEAFF	TRBV6-2/TRBV6-3	TRBJ1-1	NA	15	many
TGTGCCAGCAGTCAAACAGGGCGGTCAAATGAAAGACTGTTTTTT	CASSQTGRSNERLFF	TRBV12-3/TRBV12-4	TRBJ1-4	NA	15	NA
TGTGCCAGCAGGATTACTATGAATCAGCCCCAGCATTTT	CASRITMNQPQHF	TRBV6-1	TRBJ1-5	NA	13	few
TGCAGTGCCATAAGGACGGGGAATCAGCCCCAGCATTTT	CSAIRTGNQPQHF	TRBV20-1	TRBJ1-5	NA	13	NA
TGTGCCACCAGTGATCAACAGGGTAACCAAGAGACCCAGTACTTC	CATSDQQGNQETQYF	TRBV24-1	TRBJ2-5	NA	15	many
TGTGCCAGCAGTTACAACGGCCAGGATCTCTACGAGCAGTACTTC	CASSYNGQDLYEQYF	TRBV6-2/TRBV6-3	TRBJ2-7	NA	15	many
TGTGCCAGCAGCTTCACCACCGGGGAGCTGTTTTTT	CASSFTTGELFF	TRBV7-9	TRBJ2-2	NA	12	NA
TGTGCCAGCAGCTTAGGGGCCCCGGGACTAGCGGGAGAACGCACAGATACGCAGTATTTT	CASSLGAPGLAGERTDTQYF	TRBV11-2	TRBJ2-3	TRBD2	20	NA
TGTGCCAGCAGTCAGAGCGGGGACACCACCGGGGAGCTGTTTTTT	CASSQSGDTTGELFF	TRBV6-1	TRBJ2-2	NA	15	many
TGTGCCAGCATTTCAGCGGGAGCGTGGGAGCAGTACTTC	CASISAGAWEQYF	TRBV28	TRBJ2-7	TRBD2	13	many
TGTGCCAGCAGCTACTCTCGGGGGGGAAGCACTGAAGCTTTCTTT	CASSYSRGGSTEAFF	TRBV14	TRBJ1-1	NA	15	few
TGTGCCAGCAGTGCGATAGCGGGAGACGAGCAGTACTTC	CASSAIAGDEQYF	TRBV27	TRBJ2-7	TRBD2	13	many
TGCGCCAGCAGCTTGGGTGTAGCGGGTCCCTACGAGCAGTACTTC	CASSLGVAGPYEQYF	TRBV13	TRBJ2-7	TRBD2	15	many
TGTGCCTGGACGTACAGAAATTCTGGGGCCAACGTCCTGACTTTC	CAWTYRNSGANVLTF	TRBV30	TRBJ2-6	NA	15	many
TGCAGTGCTGAACCCGGCTCCTACGAGCAGTACTTC	CSAEPGSYEQYF	TRBV20-1	TRBJ2-7	NA	12	NA
TGTGCCAGCAAACTCCAGGACAGGGAGCGAGGCTACACCTTC	CASKLQDRERGYTF	TRBV28	TRBJ1-2	TRBD1	14	many
TGTGCCAGCAGCCCCGGGAAGATAGAGACCCAGTACTTC	CASSPGKIETQYF	TRBV28	TRBJ2-5	NA	13	many
TGTGCCAGCAGCTTAGCACCGGGACTAGCGGGCAATGAGCAGTTCTTC	CASSLAPGLAGNEQFF	TRBV7-2	TRBJ2-1	TRBD2	16	many
TGTGCCAGCAGCTTACAGTTCACTGAGCAGTTCTTC	CASSLQFTEQFF	TRBV11-2	TRBJ2-1	NA	12	many
TGCGCCAGCAGCCAAGATTCGTTCGGAGCCCAACAAGATGAGCAGTTCTTC	CASSQDSFGAQQDEQFF	TRBV4-3	TRBJ2-1	NA	17	NA
TGTGCCAGCAGTTTATGGGGCGGGCCCCAGCATTTT	CASSLWGGPQHF	TRBV28	TRBJ1-5	NA	12	many
TGTGCCAGTACTCCATTGACAGGGGGCGCGATCAGCGGGGAGCTGTTTTTT	CASTPLTGGAISGELFF	TRBV19	TRBJ2-2	TRBD1	17	NA
TGTGCCAGCAGACCCGGACAGGAAAATTCACCCCTCCACTTT	CASRPGQENSPLHF	TRBV2	TRBJ1-6	TRBD1	14	NA
TGTGCCAGCTCACCAGGGGAAAATGGCTACACCTTC	CASSPGENGYTF	TRBV18	TRBJ1-2	NA	12	NA
TGTGCCAGCTCAGTACAGGGGCTCGATCAGCCCCAGCATTTT	CASSVQGLDQPQHF	TRBV18	TRBJ1-5	TRBD1	14	many
TGTGCCAGCAGTCCACAGGGGGGGACTCAGCCCCAGCATTTT	CASSPQGGTQPQHF	TRBV28	TRBJ1-5	TRBD1	14	NA
TGTGCCAGCAGCAAGACAGGGTTCATAGATACGCAGTATTTT	CASSKTGFIDTQYF	TRBV7-2	TRBJ2-3	TRBD1	14	NA
TGTGCCAGCAGTCGGACGGGATTCTACAATGAGCAGTTCTTC	CASSRTGFYNEQFF	TRBV6-1	TRBJ2-1	NA	14	many
TGTGCCAGCAACCCCGGGACAGGGGGTTTATTGTCAGATACGCAGTATTTT	CASNPGTGGLLSDTQYF	TRBV12-3/TRBV12-4	TRBJ2-3	TRBD1	17	NA
TGTGCCACCAGCAGAAGCAATAGGGCGGGAGGGGAACTCATTCAGTACTTC	CATSRSNRAGGELIQYF	TRBV15	TRBJ2-4	TRBD2	17	many
TGTGCCAGCAGTTTCCGGACAGGGAGGGTCATATCTAGCGGGAGCGTATACAATGAGCAGTTCTTC	CASSFRTGRVISSGSVYNEQFF	TRBV27	TRBJ2-1	TRBD2	22	NA
TGTGCCACCAGTGACGGGACTAGCGGTTATCAAGAGACCCAGTACTTC	CATSDGTSGYQETQYF	TRBV24-1	TRBJ2-5	TRBD2	16	many
TGTGCCTGCCACAGGGGAGTGAACACTGAAGCTTTCTTT	CACHRGVNTEAFF	TRBV30	TRBJ1-1	TRBD1	13	many
TGTGCCAGCAGTTTATCAGGACAGGGCTCAGTGAATACGCAGTATTTT	CASSLSGQGSVNTQYF	TRBV28	TRBJ2-3	TRBD1	16	many
TGTGCCAGCAGTTACTCGATAGAAGGGGGGCTGAACTATGGCTACACCTTC	CASSYSIEGGLNYGYTF	TRBV6-5	TRBJ1-2	NA	17	NA
TGTGCCAGCAGTGCCAAGACCCAGTACTTC	CASSAKTQYF	TRBV6-2/TRBV6-3	TRBJ2-5	NA	10	few
TGTGCCAGCAGTTACGGAGGGGGCGACATTCAGTACTTC	CASSYGGGDIQYF	TRBV6-5	TRBJ2-4	NA	13	many
TGTGCCAGCAGCTTAGGGGGGACAGGGGGCAATCAGCCCCAGCATTTT	CASSLGGTGGNQPQHF	TRBV7-8	TRBJ1-5	TRBD1	16	many
TGCGCCAGCAAGCGACTAGCGGGGTTCGTGGATACGCAGTATTTT	CASKRLAGFVDTQYF	TRBV5-1	TRBJ2-3	TRBD2	15	few
TGTGCCAGCAGTCAGGGGGGATACGAGCAGTACTTC	CASSQGGYEQYF	TRBV3-1	TRBJ2-7	NA	12	many
TGTGCCACCAGCCTCCCAGCCAGGGGCCGGGGAGCTGTTTTT	CATSLPARGRGAVF	TRBV15	TRBJ2-2	NA	14	NA
TGTGCCAGCAGCTTAGCGGGGGGGAGTTACACAGATACGCAGTATTTT	CASSLAGGSYTDTQYF	TRBV7-6	TRBJ2-3	TRBD2	16	many
TGCGCCAGCAGCTATTTAGCGGGGAGCTCCTACAATGAGCAGTTCTTC	CASSYLAGSSYNEQFF	TRBV5-1	TRBJ2-1	TRBD2	16	NA
TGCGCCAGCAGCCCGGACTCAAAGGGCACTGAAGCTTTCTTT	CASSPDSKGTEAFF	TRBV5-1	TRBJ1-1	NA	14	few
TGTGCCAGCAGCCAAGATGTCCAGGACTCCTACGAGCAGTACTTC	CASSQDVQDSYEQYF	TRBV3-1	TRBJ2-7	NA	15	many